This T cell receptor beta chain was identified in a study of blood T cell repertoires in COVID-19. Study background: PBMCs, B-cell-depleted T cells, or T cells were the source of the cDNA or gDNA that made up the material.

Original processing methods: Nucleated cell number was recorded as an estimate derived from reference gene primer amplification. The repertoire was sequenced with immunoSEQ multiplex PCR; TCRdb's copy has only in-frame clones and lacks some. The DNA gave D and trimming, while V, J and clone size come from that table. In the table there are 200,000 to 250,000 clones, about nine tenths of which are singletons. The study drew participants aged about 18 to 95 years from roughly 25 US areas. Clinical history reported by participants formed the basis on which cohorts were assigned. Germline values: CDR1 SGHTA, CDR2 FQGNSA. The V gene lost 1 base and the J gene lost 2 bases, with 8 bases spanning the gap. The CDR3 loop spans 14 amino acids.

This sequence joins TRBV7-2 and TRBJ1-1; D is perhaps TRBD1 (5 bases). The receptor was derived from a woman younger than 45 who had recovered from COVID-19. Sequencing used PBMCs or T cells enriched from blood (not recorded which). CDR3 sequence (DNA): TGTGCCAGCAGCTTAGGGGGCTATAACACTGAAGCTTTCTTT. As protein: CASSLGGYNTEAFF.